This T cell receptor (beta chain) was obtained from a study of identical twins. The germline CDR1 and CDR2 sequences are MGHRA and YSYEKL. CDR3 length: 16 residues. The germline V and J ends were trimmed by 4 bases and 3 bases, with 19 bases remaining between them. The table lists this clonotype with many counts. Via MiXCR, TCRdb re-called the 5' RACE reads, giving one row per CDR3 protein. The sample holds under 1 million distinct CDR3 sequences; approximately 13% are singletons and the top ten take around 1.6%. This sample also belongs to another study, concerning yellow fever vaccine responses in identical twins.

This receptor was obtained from a woman between 18 and 29 years old in good health. Sequenced: PBMCs. The chain employs TRBV4-1 and TRBJ2-7, with D unresolved. The CDR3 protein is CASSPPGPTHNYEQYV. CDR3 DNA sequence: TGCGCCAGCAGCCCCCCCGGCCCGACCCATAACTACGAGCAGTACGTC.